This T cell receptor beta chain is from a study of T cells expressing NK-cell markers. The wider study: Of eight sequenced donors, seven were HCMV-seropositive and one HCMV-seronegative.

The CDR3 sequence is 15 residues long. The germline CDR1 and CDR2 sequences are ENHRY and SYGVKD. TCRdb reprocessed the 5' RACE reads and stores each CDR3 protein as one record, lacking DNA. The table for this sample gives 300,000 to 500,000 distinct CDR3 sequences. The chain couples TRBV10-3 to TRBJ1-3. Sequencing used blood T cells: a sorted CD56 or NKG2C T cell subset, CD4+ or CD8+ T cells, or bulk PBMC T cells (not recorded which). The TCR sequence derives from a woman aged 50 to 65 in good health. CDR3 region: CAISRDGISGNTIYF.